Each of the 16 T cell receptor beta chains below was sequenced from the same sample in a study of blood T cell repertoires in COVID-19. Sequencing was performed with immunoSEQ multiplex PCR; in TCRdb, only in-frame clones are kept and a portion is missing. The top ten hold under 13% of the sample, which has 80,000 to 100,000 clones, approximately 82% seen once. Sequencing used peripheral blood. All receptors come from a man aged 65 to 85 with active or convalescent COVID-19.

The chain is built from TRBV5-1 and TRBJ2-3, with 7 bases fitting TRBD1. The V gene's germline CDR1 is SGHRS and CDR2 YFSETQ. The CDR3 totals 16 residues. Trimming took 0 bases from V and 3 from J; bases not matched to a gene: 7. The DNA of the CDR3 is TGCGCCAGCAGCTTGGGGGCGCGGACAGGAACAGATACGCAGTATTTT. Translated, it gives CASSLGARTGTDTQYF.

This CDR3 is CASSSLQGRDTQYF. CDR3 nucleotides: TGTGCCAGCAGCTCGCTACAGGGGAGAGATACGCAGTATTTT. This chain uses TRBV11-1 with TRBJ2-3; 7 nucleotides line up with TRBD1. After removal of 4 bases from V and 5 bases from J, the junction contained 6 bases not matched to a gene. Germline V gives CDR1 SGHAT, CDR2 FQDESV (reference sequence). The CDR3 covers 14 residues.

The rearrangement uses TRBV5-1 and TRBJ1-1; a weak D match, TRBD1 (6 bases). The CDR3 is 14 amino acids. V was trimmed by 4 bases and J by 0 bases, leaving 10 bases between them. CDR1 is SGHRS and CDR2 is YFSETQ in the germline V gene. The CDR3 reads CASSPGDMNTEAFF. The DNA of the CDR3 is TGCGCCAGCAGCCCAGGGGACATGAACACTGAAGCTTTCTTT. Drawing the rest from reference TRBV5-1 and TRBJ1-1, the complete variable domain is KAGVTQTPRYLIKTRGQQVTLSCSPISGHRSVSWYQQTPGQGLQFLFEYFSETQRNKGNFPGRFSGRQFSNSRSEMNVSTLELGDSALYLCASSPGDMNTEAFFGQGTRLTVV.

This clone was counted between two and nine times. The V and J genes are TRBV2 and TRBJ1-2; the D is unclear. This CDR3 contains 11 residues. V was shortened by 6 bases and J by 11 bases, with 13 bases between the two germline ends. Germline loops: CDR1 SNHLY, CDR2 FYNNEI. The CDR3 sequence is CASRRTEGYTF. CDR3 bases: TGTGCCAGCAGGAGAACAGAAGGATACACCTTC.

The chain carries TRBV5-4 and TRBJ1-6; D remains ambiguous. The germline V and J ends were trimmed by 0 bases and 7 bases, with 5 bases remaining between them. Germline CDR1 is SGHNT and CDR2 is YYREEE (reference sequence). The CDR3 runs 13 residues. The CDR3 loop reads CASSLDKNSPLHF. The CDR3 DNA reads as TGTGCCAGCAGCTTGGACAAGAATTCACCCCTCCACTTT. The full variable domain, with the rest looked up from reference TRBV5-4 and TRBJ1-6, is ETGVTQSPTHLIKTRGQQVTLRCSSQSGHNTVSWYQQALGQGPQFIFQYYREEENGRGNFPPRFSGLQFPNYSSELNVNALELDDSALYLCASSLDKNSPLHFGNGTRLTVT.

The V gene is TRBV7-9, the J gene TRBJ2-1, with D perhaps TRBD2 (7 bases). This CDR3 is 14 amino acids long. V gave up 5 bases and J gave up 6 bases, with 14 bases separating them. Germline CDR1 reads SEHNR; CDR2 reads FQNEAQ (reference sequence). The CDR3, as DNA: TGTGCCAGCAGCCCCTGGGGGGGCCTCAATGAGCAGTTCTTC. It translates to CASSPWGGLNEQFF.

V is TRBV29-1 and J is TRBJ2-3, with D tentatively TRBD1 (8 bases). The CDR3 runs to 17 residues. Trimming removed 2 bases at V and 4 bases at J, with 22 bases between. Germline V CDR1 and CDR2: SQVTM, ANQGSEA. The CDR3 DNA sequence: TGCAGCGTTGAAAATCCCGCCGGGGGGACAGGAGCAGATACGCAGTATTTT. Translating it yields CSVENPAGGTGADTQYF.

The chain recombines TRBV23-1 with TRBJ1-5; TRBD1 aligns across 7 bases. TRBV23-1 falls under the ORF class, with uncertain function. CDR3 length: 16 residues. V lost 4 bases, J lost 6 bases, and 12 bases stayed unmatched. The CDR3 is CASSPQGIGYCQPQHF. In DNA, the CDR3 is TGCGCCAGCAGTCCACAGGGGATCGGGTACTGTCAGCCCCAGCATTTT.

The chain carries TRBV5-5 and TRBJ2-7; D is uncertain. V lost 7 bases to trimming and J lost 3 bases, with 20 bases between them. The CDR3 loop spans 15 amino acids. Germline V gives CDR1 SGHKS, CDR2 YYEKEE (reference sequence). The CDR3 region has the DNA TGTGCCAGCGCTCCAGGCCCCTCTCTCCACTACGAGCAGTACTTC. Translating gives CASAPGPSLHYEQYF.

The genes are TRBV10-3 and TRBJ1-3; TRBD1 matches at 8 bases. This CDR3 has 12 amino acids. The J segment lost 8 bases and the V segment lost 8 bases, leaving 5 bases of the junction unmatched. Germline V CDR1 and CDR2: ENHRY, SYGVKD. The DNA for the CDR3 is TGTGCCATCGGACAGGGAGCTGACACCATATATTTT. It encodes CAIGQGADTIYF.

This chain connects TRBV2 to TRBJ1-2; 8 bases agree with TRBD1. Looked up from germline, CDR1 is SNHLY and CDR2 is FYNNEI. The CDR3 runs 12 residues. V dropped 9 bases and J dropped 5; count of bases not matched to a gene: 5. CDR3 nucleotides: TGTGCCAGTACTGACAGGGGTTATGGCTACACCTTC. It translates to CASTDRGYGYTF.

The rearrangement uses TRBV4-1 and TRBJ1-2; the match to TRBD1 covers 9 bases. CDR1 MGHRA and CDR2 YSYEKL come from the germline V gene. The CDR3 contains 15 residues. V shed 1 base, J shed 4 bases, and the junction held 4 bases outside the gene matches. The CDR3 reads CASSQGTGEIYGYTF. The CDR3 DNA is TGCGCCAGCAGCCAAGGGACAGGGGAAATCTATGGCTACACCTTC.

The chain has TRBV29-1 and TRBJ2-5, with TRBD2 as a possible D gene (6 bases). CDR3 length: 13 residues. Germline V gene sequence: CDR1 SQVTM, CDR2 ANQGSEA. Deletions cut 4 bases from V and 3 bases from J, with 12 bases between. The CDR3 DNA is TGCAGCGTTGGGGGTGCGGGGAAAGAGACCCAGTACTTC. Translation: CSVGGAGKETQYF. The full variable domain, with the rest looked up from reference TRBV29-1 and TRBJ2-5, is SAVISQKPSRDICQRGTSLTIQCQVDSQVTMMFWYRQQPGQSLTLIATANQGSEATYESGFVIDKFPISRPNLTFSTLTVSNMSPEDSSIYLCSVGGAGKETQYFGPGTRLLVL.

This clone was detected only a few times. This chain joins TRBV5-1 and TRBJ2-5; a possible D gene is TRBD2 (6 bases). The CDR3 is made up of 13 amino acids. Per germline, CDR1 SGHRS and CDR2 YFSETQ. Deletions cut 0 bases from V and 5 bases from J, with 8 bases between. CDR3 in DNA: TGCGCCAGCAGCTTGGCCCTAGCGGAGACCCAGTACTTC. This translates into CASSLALAETQYF.

This clone was observed once. This chain uses TRBV11-1 with TRBJ2-3, with TRBD1 matching over 12 bases. From germline, CDR1 is SGHAT and CDR2 FQDESV (reference sequence). This CDR3 spans 15 amino acids. V lost 8 bases, J lost 5 bases, and 8 bases stayed unmatched. CDR3 amino acids: CASSKGQGAEDTQYF. CDR3 in DNA: TGTGCCAGCTCGAAGGGACAGGGGGCTGAAGATACGCAGTATTTT.

The V call is TRBV20-1, the J call TRBJ1-2; the D gene is possibly TRBD1 (5 bases). Trimming shortened V by 0 bases and J by 7 bases, and 6 bases separated the two germline ends. Germline V gene lookup returns CDR1 DFQATT and CDR2 SNEGSKA (reference sequence). The CDR3 contains 11 residues. The CDR3 spells CSAREGAGYTF. The CDR3 DNA reads as TGCAGTGCTAGAGAAGGGGCTGGCTACACCTTC.